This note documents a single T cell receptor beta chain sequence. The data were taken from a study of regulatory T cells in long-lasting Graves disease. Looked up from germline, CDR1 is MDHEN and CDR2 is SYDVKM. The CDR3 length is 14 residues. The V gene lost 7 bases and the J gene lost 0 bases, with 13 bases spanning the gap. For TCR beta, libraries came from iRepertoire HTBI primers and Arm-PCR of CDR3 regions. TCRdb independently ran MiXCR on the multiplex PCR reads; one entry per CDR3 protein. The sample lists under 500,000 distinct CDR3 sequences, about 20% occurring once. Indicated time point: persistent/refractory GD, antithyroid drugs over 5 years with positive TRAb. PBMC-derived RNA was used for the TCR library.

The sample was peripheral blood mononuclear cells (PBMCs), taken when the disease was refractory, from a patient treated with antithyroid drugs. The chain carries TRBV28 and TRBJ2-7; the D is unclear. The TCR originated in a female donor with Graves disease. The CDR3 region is CASKYSTDSYEQYF. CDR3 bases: TGTGCCAGCAAGTACTCTACAGACTCCTACGAGCAGTACTTC.